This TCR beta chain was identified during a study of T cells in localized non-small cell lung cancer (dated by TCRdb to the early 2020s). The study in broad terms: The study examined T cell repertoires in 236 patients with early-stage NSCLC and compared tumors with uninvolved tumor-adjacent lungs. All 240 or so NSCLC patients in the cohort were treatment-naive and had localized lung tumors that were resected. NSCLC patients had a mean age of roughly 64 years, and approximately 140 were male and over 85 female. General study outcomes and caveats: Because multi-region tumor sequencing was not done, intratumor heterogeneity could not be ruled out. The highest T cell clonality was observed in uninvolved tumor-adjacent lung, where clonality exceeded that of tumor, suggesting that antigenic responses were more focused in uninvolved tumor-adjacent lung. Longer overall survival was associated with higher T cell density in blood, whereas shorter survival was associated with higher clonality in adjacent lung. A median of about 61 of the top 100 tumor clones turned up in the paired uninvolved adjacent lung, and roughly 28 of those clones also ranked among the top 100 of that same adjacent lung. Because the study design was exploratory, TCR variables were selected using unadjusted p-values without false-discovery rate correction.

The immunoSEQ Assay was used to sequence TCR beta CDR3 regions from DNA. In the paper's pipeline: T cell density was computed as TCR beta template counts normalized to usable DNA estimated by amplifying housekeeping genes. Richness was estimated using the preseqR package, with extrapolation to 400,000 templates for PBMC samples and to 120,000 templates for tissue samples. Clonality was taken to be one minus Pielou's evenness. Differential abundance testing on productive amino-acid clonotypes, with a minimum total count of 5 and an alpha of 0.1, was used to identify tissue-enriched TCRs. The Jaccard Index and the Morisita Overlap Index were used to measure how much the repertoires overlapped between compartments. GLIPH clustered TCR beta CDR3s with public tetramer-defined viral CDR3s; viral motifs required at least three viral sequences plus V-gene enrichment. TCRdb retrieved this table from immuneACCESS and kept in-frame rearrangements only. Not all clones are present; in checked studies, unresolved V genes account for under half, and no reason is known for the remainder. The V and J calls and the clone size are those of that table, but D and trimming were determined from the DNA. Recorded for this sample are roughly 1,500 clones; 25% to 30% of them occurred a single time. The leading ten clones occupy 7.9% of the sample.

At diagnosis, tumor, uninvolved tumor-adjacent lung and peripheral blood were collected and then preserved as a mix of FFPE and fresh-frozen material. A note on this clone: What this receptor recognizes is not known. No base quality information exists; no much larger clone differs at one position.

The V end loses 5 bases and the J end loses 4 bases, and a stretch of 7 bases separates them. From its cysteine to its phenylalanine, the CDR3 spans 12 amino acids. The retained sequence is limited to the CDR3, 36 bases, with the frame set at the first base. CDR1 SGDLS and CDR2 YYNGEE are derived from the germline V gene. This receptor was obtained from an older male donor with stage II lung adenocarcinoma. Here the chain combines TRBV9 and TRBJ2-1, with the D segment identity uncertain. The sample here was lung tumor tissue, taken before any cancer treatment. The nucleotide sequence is TGTGCCAGCAGACCAGAATACAATGAGCAGTTCTTC. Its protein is CASRPEYNEQFF.